This T cell receptor (beta chain) was captured by sequencing in a study of blood T cell repertoires in COVID-19. TCRdb keeps only in-frame clones here, not all; method: immunoSEQ multiplex PCR. The sample lists nearly 250,000 clones, roughly 79% occurring once. There are 15 residues in the CDR3. CDR1 is SGHAT, CDR2 FQNNGV, per germline. The V gene end was trimmed by 0 bases and the J gene end by 5 bases; junction bases not matched to a gene: 5. This receptor was identified in a woman of 80 years or more with acute or convalescent COVID-19. The sample comprised peripheral blood. The rearrangement links TRBV11-2 to TRBJ1-2, with 8 nucleotides matching TRBD1. DNA of the CDR3: TGTGCCAGCAGCTTAGATGACAGGGGATTTTATGGCTACACCTTC. This sequence encodes CASSLDDRGFYGYTF.